This TCR beta chain was identified during a study of blood T cell repertoires in COVID-19. Under the authors' procedure: Counts of nucleated cells, estimated from reference gene primer amplification, were obtained. Data came from immunoSEQ multiplex PCR; TCRdb stores just in-frame clones and leaves some out. The V and J calls and clone size were taken over from that table, and D and trimming were inferred from the DNA. Of about 150,000 clones listed, around 87% are singletons. This CDR3 is built from 13 residues. From germline, CDR1 is MNHEY and CDR2 SMNVEV (reference sequence). Trimming took off 5 bases at V and 7 bases at J, with 9 bases between the two ends.

Material for sequencing was peripheral blood. The source of this sequence is a man older than 75 with acute or convalescent COVID-19. The V and J genes are TRBV27 and TRBJ1-6; a possible D gene is TRBD1 (5 bases). The CDR3 bases are TGTGCCAGCAGTCTGAGACAGAATTCACCCCTCCACTTT. Translated: CASSLRQNSPLHF.